These T cell receptor beta chains were read from a single sample in a study of cytomegalovirus exposure and HLA in healthy donors. Produced via immunoSEQ multiplex PCR; TCRdb's table is partial and in-frame only. Of tens of thousands of clones in the sample, around 80% are singletons; the top ten hold approximately 7.9%. Sequenced sample: PBMCs. The receptor source for this set is a man between 25 and 39 years old in good health and CMV-seronegative. Both conserved end residues are part of each CDR3. The D gene is left open where the match is weak. Rows give clone size only sometimes, using once, few, many, or a class for an expanded clone.

J gene: TRBJ2-7
clone size: NA
D gene: NA
V gene: TRBV5-6
CDR3 protein: CASSLALRGNGEQYF
CDR3 DNA: TGTGCCAGCAGCTTGGCCCTCAGGGGCAACGGCGAGCAGTACTTC

J gene: TRBJ1-5
clone size: NA
D gene: NA
V gene: TRBV7-8
CDR3 protein: CASSSSRTGGGNQPQHF
CDR3 DNA: TGTGCCAGCAGCTCTAGCAGGACCGGCGGTGGCAATCAGCCCCAGCATTTT

J gene: TRBJ2-3
clone size: NA
D gene: TRBD1
V gene: TRBV6-4
CDR3 protein: CASSGGQGADTQYF
CDR3 DNA: TGTGCCAGCAGTGGTGGACAGGGGGCAGATACGCAGTATTTT

J gene: TRBJ2-7
clone size: NA
D gene: TRBD1
V gene: TRBV5-1
CDR3 protein: CASSLGQGAYEQYF
CDR3 DNA: TGCGCCAGCAGCTTAGGGCAGGGGGCTTACGAGCAGTACTTC

J gene: TRBJ2-3
clone size: NA
D gene: NA
V gene: TRBV6-5
CDR3 protein: CASSYDPYQEYF
CDR3 DNA: TGTGCCAGCAGTTACGATCCCTACCAGGAGTATTTT

J gene: TRBJ2-5
clone size: NA
D gene: TRBD1
V gene: TRBV2
CDR3 protein: CASSRDRQETQYF
CDR3 DNA: TGTGCCAGCAGCCGGGACAGGCAAGAGACCCAGTACTTC

J gene: TRBJ2-7
clone size: NA
D gene: TRBD2
V gene: TRBV10-1
CDR3 protein: CASSQTSDSSYEQYF
CDR3 DNA: TGCGCCAGCAGCCAGACTAGCGATAGCTCCTACGAGCAGTACTTC

J gene: TRBJ2-7
clone size: few
D gene: TRBD2
V gene: TRBV7-4
CDR3 protein: CASSTGTSGGAGSYEQYF
CDR3 DNA: TGTGCCAGCAGCACGGGGACTAGCGGGGGGGCCGGATCCTACGAGCAGTACTTC

J gene: TRBJ2-1
clone size: NA
D gene: TRBD2
V gene: TRBV30
CDR3 protein: CAWSAGASGRAIYEQFF
CDR3 DNA: TGTGCCTGGAGTGCAGGGGCTAGCGGGAGGGCCATTTATGAGCAGTTCTTC

J gene: TRBJ2-2
clone size: NA
D gene: NA
V gene: TRBV27
CDR3 protein: CASSLFGSVKTGELFF
CDR3 DNA: TGTGCCAGCAGTTTATTCGGGAGCGTGAAAACCGGGGAGCTGTTTTTT

J gene: TRBJ1-1
clone size: NA
D gene: TRBD1
V gene: TRBV18
CDR3 protein: CASSMGTGMNTEAFF
CDR3 DNA: TGTGCCAGCTCAATGGGGACAGGAATGAACACTGAAGCTTTCTTT

J gene: TRBJ2-3
clone size: NA
D gene: TRBD1
V gene: TRBV4-3
CDR3 protein: CASSRNRGLTDTQYF
CDR3 DNA: TGCGCCAGCAGCCGGAACAGGGGGCTTACAGATACGCAGTATTTT

J gene: TRBJ2-5
clone size: once
D gene: NA
V gene: TRBV7-9
CDR3 protein: CASSWGRVVTQYF
CDR3 DNA: TGTGCCAGCAGCTGGGGCAGGGTGGTGACCCAGTACTTC

J gene: TRBJ1-2
clone size: NA
D gene: NA
V gene: TRBV30
CDR3 protein: CAGRLAGTGTNYGYTF
CDR3 DNA: TGTGCCGGTAGACTAGCGGGAACAGGAACTAACTATGGCTACACCTTC

J gene: TRBJ2-1
clone size: NA
D gene: NA
V gene: TRBV7-2
CDR3 protein: CASSFRDGPYNEQFF
CDR3 DNA: TGTGCCAGCAGCTTCAGGGATGGTCCCTACAATGAGCAGTTCTTC

J gene: TRBJ2-2
clone size: few
D gene: NA
V gene: TRBV2
CDR3 protein: CASSDGRGAGELFF
CDR3 DNA: TGTGCCAGCAGTGATGGGAGGGGGGCCGGGGAGCTGTTTTTT

J gene: TRBJ2-5
clone size: NA
D gene: TRBD1
V gene: TRBV18
CDR3 protein: CASSLWGQQETQYF
CDR3 DNA: TGTGCCAGCTCACTTTGGGGACAGCAAGAGACCCAGTACTTC

J gene: TRBJ2-1
clone size: NA
D gene: NA
V gene: TRBV6-5
CDR3 protein: CASGYREGYNEQFF
CDR3 DNA: TGTGCCAGCGGATACAGGGAAGGCTACAATGAGCAGTTCTTC

J gene: TRBJ1-4
clone size: few
D gene: NA
V gene: TRBV7-9
CDR3 protein: CASSLGTETTNEKLFF
CDR3 DNA: TGTGCCAGCAGCTTAGGGACAGAAACAACTAATGAAAAACTGTTTTTT

J gene: TRBJ2-7
clone size: once
D gene: TRBD2
V gene: TRBV25-1
CDR3 protein: CASSTGTSGYEQYF
CDR3 DNA: TGTGCCAGCAGTACCGGGACTAGCGGCTACGAGCAGTACTTC

J gene: TRBJ2-2
clone size: NA
D gene: TRBD1
V gene: TRBV7-8
CDR3 protein: CASSLVFYVTGGTGELFF
CDR3 DNA: TGTGCCAGCAGCTTAGTTTTCTATGTGACAGGGGGCACCGGGGAGCTGTTTTTT

J gene: TRBJ1-1
clone size: NA
D gene: TRBD1
V gene: TRBV27
CDR3 protein: CASSSEFPPGGWDGNTEAFF
CDR3 DNA: TGTGCCAGCAGTTCCGAATTTCCCCCAGGGGGCTGGGATGGAAACACTGAAGCTTTCTTT

J gene: TRBJ1-4
clone size: NA
D gene: TRBD1
V gene: TRBV28
CDR3 protein: CASSTPRDRDEKLFF
CDR3 DNA: TGTGCCAGCAGTACCCCCCGGGACAGGGATGAAAAACTGTTTTTT

J gene: TRBJ1-1
clone size: NA
D gene: TRBD1
V gene: TRBV6-6
CDR3 protein: CASSSSGTANTEAFF
CDR3 DNA: TGTGCCAGCAGTTCCTCCGGGACAGCAAACACTGAAGCTTTCTTT

J gene: TRBJ2-2
clone size: NA
D gene: NA
V gene: TRBV7-6
CDR3 protein: CASSLVLAHGAGELFF
CDR3 DNA: TGTGCCAGCAGCTTAGTGCTAGCGCACGGAGCCGGGGAGCTGTTTTTT

J gene: TRBJ2-1
clone size: NA
D gene: NA
V gene: TRBV11-3
CDR3 protein: CASSPRHSYNEQFF
CDR3 DNA: TGTGCCAGCAGCCCCCGACACTCCTACAATGAGCAGTTCTTC

J gene: TRBJ1-4
clone size: NA
D gene: NA
V gene: TRBV25-1
CDR3 protein: CASSEVGEKLFF
CDR3 DNA: TGTGCCAGCAGCGAGGTCGGGGAAAAACTGTTTTTT

J gene: TRBJ1-4
clone size: NA
D gene: TRBD1
V gene: TRBV4-3
CDR3 protein: CASSQGTGTGRGEKLFF
CDR3 DNA: TGCGCCAGCAGCCAAGGAACCGGGACAGGTCGGGGAGAAAAACTGTTTTTT

J gene: TRBJ1-2
clone size: once
D gene: NA
V gene: TRBV4-1
CDR3 protein: CASSEQGNYGYTF
CDR3 DNA: TGCGCCAGCAGCGAGCAGGGTAACTATGGCTACACCTTC

J gene: TRBJ1-6
clone size: NA
D gene: NA
V gene: TRBV5-1
CDR3 protein: CASSLVQGLNSPLHF
CDR3 DNA: TGCGCCAGCAGCTTGGTACAGGGACTAAATTCACCCCTCCACTTT

J gene: TRBJ1-1
clone size: NA
D gene: NA
V gene: TRBV6-1
CDR3 protein: CASSVQEGETEAFF
CDR3 DNA: TGTGCCAGCAGTGTACAGGAAGGGGAAACTGAAGCTTTCTTT

J gene: TRBJ1-5
clone size: NA
D gene: NA
V gene: TRBV28
CDR3 protein: CASSLPPGYSNQPQHF
CDR3 DNA: TGTGCCAGCAGTTTACCCCCGGGATATAGCAATCAGCCCCAGCATTTT

J gene: TRBJ2-3
clone size: NA
D gene: TRBD1
V gene: TRBV27
CDR3 protein: CASSLWQGASGTDTQYF
CDR3 DNA: TGTGCCAGCAGTTTATGGCAGGGGGCTTCAGGTACAGATACGCAGTATTTT

J gene: TRBJ2-7
clone size: NA
D gene: NA
V gene: TRBV27
CDR3 protein: CASSLRSFSEQYF
CDR3 DNA: TGTGCCAGCAGTTTAAGAAGCTTTAGCGAGCAGTACTTC

J gene: TRBJ2-3
clone size: NA
D gene: NA
V gene: TRBV5-4
CDR3 protein: CASSYDARGTPDTQYF
CDR3 DNA: TGTGCCAGCAGCTACGACGCCCGGGGGACCCCAGATACGCAGTATTTT